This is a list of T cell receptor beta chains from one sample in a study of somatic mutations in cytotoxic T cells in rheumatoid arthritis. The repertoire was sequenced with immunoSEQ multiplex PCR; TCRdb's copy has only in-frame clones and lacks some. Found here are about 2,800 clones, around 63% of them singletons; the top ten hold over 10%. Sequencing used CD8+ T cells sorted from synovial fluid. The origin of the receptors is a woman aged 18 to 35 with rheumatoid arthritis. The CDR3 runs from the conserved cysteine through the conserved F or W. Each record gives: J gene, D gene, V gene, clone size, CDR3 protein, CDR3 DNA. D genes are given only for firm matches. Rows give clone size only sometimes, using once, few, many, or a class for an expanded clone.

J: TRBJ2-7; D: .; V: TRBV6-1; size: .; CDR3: CASSPDGSSYEQYF; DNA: TGTGCCAGCAGTCCAGATGGGAGCTCCTACGAGCAGTACTTC
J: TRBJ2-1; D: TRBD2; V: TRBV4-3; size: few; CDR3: CASSQETSGTLYNEQFF; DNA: TGCGCCAGCAGCCAAGAGACTAGCGGGACTCTGTACAATGAGCAGTTCTTC
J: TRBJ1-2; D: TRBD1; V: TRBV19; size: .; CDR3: CASSTGAAGYTF; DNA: TGTGCCAGTTCTACAGGGGCGGCTGGCTACACCTTC
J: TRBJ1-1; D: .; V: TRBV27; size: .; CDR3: CASSLLVAGEKAFF; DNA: TGTGCCAGCAGCTTATTGGTGGCGGGGGAAAAAGCTTTCTTT
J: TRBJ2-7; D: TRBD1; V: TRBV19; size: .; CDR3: CASSPGQTYEQYF; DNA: TGTGCCAGTAGTCCGGGACAGACCTACGAGCAGTACTTC
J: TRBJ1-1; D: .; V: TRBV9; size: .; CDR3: CASSVTADYTEAFF; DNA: TGTGCCAGCAGCGTAACGGCAGACTACACTGAAGCTTTCTTT
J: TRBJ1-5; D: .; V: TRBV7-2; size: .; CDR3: CASSVRTGGGGNQPQHF; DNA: TGTGCCAGCAGCGTTCGGACGGGGGGGGGCGGCAATCAGCCCCAGCATTTT
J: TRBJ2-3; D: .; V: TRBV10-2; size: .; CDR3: CASSDRGEQYF; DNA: TGCGCCAGCAGTGATCGGGGAGAGCAGTATTTT
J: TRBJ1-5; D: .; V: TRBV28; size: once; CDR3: CASKYTGGGQPQHF; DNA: TGTGCCAGCAAATACACCGGGGGTGGTCAGCCCCAGCATTTT
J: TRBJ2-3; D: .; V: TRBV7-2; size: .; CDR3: CASSLAYTDTQYF; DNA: TGTGCCAGCAGCTTAGCTTACACAGATACGCAGTATTTT
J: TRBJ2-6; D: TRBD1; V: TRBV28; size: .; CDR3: CASRETGRGANVLTF; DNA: TGTGCCAGCAGAGAGACAGGGCGAGGGGCCAACGTCCTGACTTTC
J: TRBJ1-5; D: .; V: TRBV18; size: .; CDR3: CASSSRGDQPQHF; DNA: TGTGCCAGCTCCTCCCGCGGGGACCAGCCCCAGCATTTT
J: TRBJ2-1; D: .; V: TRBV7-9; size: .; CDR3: CASSPPDSYYNEQFF; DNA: TGTGCCAGCAGCCCACCGGACAGCTACTACAATGAGCAGTTCTTC
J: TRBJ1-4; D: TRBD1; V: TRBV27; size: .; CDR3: CASGRGRGPRPEKLFF; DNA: TGTGCCAGCGGCAGGGGCAGGGGGCCGCGTCCTGAAAAACTGTTTTTT
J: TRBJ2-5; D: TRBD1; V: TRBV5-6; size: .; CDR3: CASSYPGGYTQYF; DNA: TGTGCCAGCAGCTATCCAGGGGGCTATACCCAGTACTTC
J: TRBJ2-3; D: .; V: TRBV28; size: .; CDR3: CASSFEESGTDTQYF; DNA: TGTGCCAGCAGTTTCGAGGAAAGCGGAACAGATACGCAGTATTTT
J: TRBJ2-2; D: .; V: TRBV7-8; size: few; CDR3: CASSLSLGELFF; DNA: TGTGCCAGCAGCTTATCCCTGGGGGAGCTGTTTTTT
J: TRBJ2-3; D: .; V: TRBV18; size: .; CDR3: CASFHGQASTDTQYF; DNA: TGTGCCAGCTTCCACGGTCAGGCTAGCACAGATACGCAGTATTTT
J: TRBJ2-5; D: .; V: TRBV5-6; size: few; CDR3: CASSSRGSLQETQYF; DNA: TGTGCCAGCAGTAGTCGGGGGAGCCTCCAAGAGACCCAGTACTTC
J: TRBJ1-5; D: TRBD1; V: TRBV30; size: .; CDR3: CAWRDPGQAYQPQHF; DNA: TGTGCCTGGAGGGACCCGGGACAGGCATATCAGCCCCAGCATTTT
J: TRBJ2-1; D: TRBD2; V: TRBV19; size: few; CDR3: CASRISGGAYNEQFF; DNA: TGTGCCAGTAGGATTAGCGGGGGAGCATACAATGAGCAGTTCTTC
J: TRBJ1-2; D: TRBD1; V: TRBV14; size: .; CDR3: CASSQLTGNYGYTF; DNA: TGTGCCAGCAGCCAGCTGACAGGGAACTATGGCTACACCTTC
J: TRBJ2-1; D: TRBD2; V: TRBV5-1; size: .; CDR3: CASSQSRAGGPGEQFF; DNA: TGCGCCAGCAGCCAAAGTCGGGCGGGAGGGCCTGGTGAGCAGTTCTTC
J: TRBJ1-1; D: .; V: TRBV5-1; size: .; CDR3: CASSTNRELHTEAFF; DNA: TGCGCCAGCAGCACCAACAGGGAACTGCACACTGAAGCTTTCTTT
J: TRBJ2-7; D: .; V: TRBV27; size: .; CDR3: CASSLEGGPTIYEQYF; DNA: TGTGCCAGCAGTTTAGAGGGAGGCCCTACCATCTACGAGCAGTACTTC
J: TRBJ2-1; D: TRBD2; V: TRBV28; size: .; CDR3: CASSSIAGSKYNEQFF; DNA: TGTGCCAGCAGCTCAATAGCGGGAAGTAAATACAATGAGCAGTTCTTC
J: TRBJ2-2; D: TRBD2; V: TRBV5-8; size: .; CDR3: CASSQGVAGFTGELFF; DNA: TGTGCCAGCAGCCAGGGAGTAGCGGGGTTCACCGGGGAGCTGTTTTTT
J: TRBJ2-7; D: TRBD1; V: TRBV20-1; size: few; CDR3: CSARTGYEQYF; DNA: TGCAGTGCTCGGACAGGGTACGAGCAGTACTTC
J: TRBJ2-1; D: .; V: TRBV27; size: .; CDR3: CASSLWPWWHEQFF; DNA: TGTGCCAGCAGTTTATGGCCTTGGTGGCATGAGCAGTTCTTC
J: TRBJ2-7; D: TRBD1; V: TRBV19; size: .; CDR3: CASSPGQFYEQYF; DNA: TGTGCCAGTAGCCCGGGACAGTTCTACGAGCAGTACTTC
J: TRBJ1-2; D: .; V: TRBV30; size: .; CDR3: CAWSEGAGRYYGYTF; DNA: TGTGCCTGGAGTGAAGGGGCAGGGAGGTATTATGGCTACACCTTC
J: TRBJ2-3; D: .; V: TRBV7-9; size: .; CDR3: CASSLASRTDTQYF; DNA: TGTGCCAGCAGCTTAGCGAGCAGGACAGATACGCAGTATTTT
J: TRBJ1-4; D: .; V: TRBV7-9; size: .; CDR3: CASSFSGHRKTYEKLFF; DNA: TGTGCCAGCAGCTTTTCCGGACACCGAAAGACCTATGAAAAACTGTTTTTT
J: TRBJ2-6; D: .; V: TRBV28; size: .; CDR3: CASSLWGGREGANVLTF; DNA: TGTGCCAGCAGTTTATGGGGAGGTCGCGAGGGGGCCAACGTCCTGACTTTC
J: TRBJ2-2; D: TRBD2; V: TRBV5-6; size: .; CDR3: CASSLKLAGGLGTGELFF; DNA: TGTGCCAGCAGCTTGAAACTAGCGGGAGGGCTGGGCACCGGGGAGCTGTTTTTT
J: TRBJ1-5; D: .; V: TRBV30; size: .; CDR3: CAWSPDRSGNQPQHF; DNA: TGTGCCTGGAGTCCCGACAGGTCTGGGAATCAGCCCCAGCATTTT
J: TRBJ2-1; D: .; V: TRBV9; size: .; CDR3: CASSVSDTIYNEQFF; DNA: TGTGCCAGCAGCGTTTCGGACACCATATACAATGAGCAGTTCTTC
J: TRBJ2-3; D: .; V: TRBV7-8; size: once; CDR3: CASSLWSGDTQYF; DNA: TGTGCCAGCAGCTTGTGGTCAGGAGATACGCAGTATTTT
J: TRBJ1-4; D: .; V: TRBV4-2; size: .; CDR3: CASSQEKDGMVIAISNEKLFF; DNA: TGTGCCAGCAGCCAAGAAAAGGACGGGATGGTCATCGCCATTTCTAATGAAAAACTGTTTTTT
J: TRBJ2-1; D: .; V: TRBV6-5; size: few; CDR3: CASSPGQGNEQFF; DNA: TGTGCCAGCAGTCCCGGACAAGGGAATGAGCAGTTCTTC
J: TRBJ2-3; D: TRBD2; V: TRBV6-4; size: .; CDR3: CASSGTSGGTDTQYF; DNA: TGTGCCAGCAGTGGGACTAGCGGGGGCACAGATACGCAGTATTTT
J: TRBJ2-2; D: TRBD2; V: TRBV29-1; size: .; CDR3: CSVEGTSGAGELFF; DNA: TGCAGCGTTGAAGGTACTAGCGGGGCCGGGGAGCTGTTTTTT
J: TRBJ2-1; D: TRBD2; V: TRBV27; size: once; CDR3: CASSLTSGLGIHNEQFF; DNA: TGTGCCAGCAGTCTAACTAGCGGACTGGGAATACACAATGAGCAGTTCTTC
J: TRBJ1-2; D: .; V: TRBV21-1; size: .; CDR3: CASKPGTGANYGYTF; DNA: TGTGCCAGCAAGCCCGGGACAGGGGCTAACTATGGCTACACCTTC
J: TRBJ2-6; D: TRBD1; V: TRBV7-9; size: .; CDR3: CASSFPTGYSSGANVLTF; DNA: TGTGCCAGCAGCTTTCCGACAGGGTACTCCTCCGGGGCCAACGTCCTGACTTTC
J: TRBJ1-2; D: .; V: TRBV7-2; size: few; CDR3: CASSLDGLGYTF; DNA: TGTGCCAGCAGCTTGGATGGGCTTGGCTACACCTTC
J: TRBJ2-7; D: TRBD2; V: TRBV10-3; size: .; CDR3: CAISESGGIEQYF; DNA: TGTGCCATCAGTGAGTCGGGAGGGATCGAGCAGTACTTC
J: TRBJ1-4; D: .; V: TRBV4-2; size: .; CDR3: CASSRDGVEKLFF; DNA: TGTGCCAGCAGCCGTGACGGGGTTGAAAAACTGTTTTTT
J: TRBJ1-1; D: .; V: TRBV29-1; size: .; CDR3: CSVEGGEVSLNTEAFF; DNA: TGCAGCGTTGAGGGGGGGGAAGTAAGCTTGAACACTGAAGCTTTCTTT
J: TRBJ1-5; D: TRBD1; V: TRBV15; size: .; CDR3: CATSRRPGTGIGKPQHF; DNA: TGTGCCACCAGCAGAAGGCCCGGGACAGGGATTGGGAAGCCCCAGCATTTT